Following are 2 T cell receptor beta chains from one sample sequenced in a study of beta chain features in type 1 diabetes. Study results and caveats: Shortening that was moderate but significant affected the TCRB CDR3s of Type 1 diabetes patients in all four CD4+ subsets.

The study reverse transcribed the entire isolated RNA, so it sequenced expressed TCRB transcripts. Only in-frame clones appear in the TCRdb table, and some are missing; sequencing was by immunoSEQ multiplex PCR. The sample yields roughly 300,000 clones, around 9.7% seen once. Their antigen targets remain unknown. The material sequenced was central memory CD4+ T cells from blood. Receptors originate from a man younger than 40 with type 1 diabetes.

This clone has a handful of counts. The chain combines TRBV2 with TRBJ2-5, with 9 bases lining up with TRBD1. From germline, CDR1 is SNHLY and CDR2 FYNNEI. The V gene end was trimmed by 5 bases and the J gene end by 5 bases; junction bases not matched to a gene: 6. The CDR3 sequence is 14 residues long. CDR3 nucleotides: TGTGCCAGCAGTTCACAGGGGGCGCGGGAGACCCAGTACTTC. It encodes CASSSQGARETQYF.

This clone was seen a few times. J is TRBJ2-2 and V is TRBV7-2; D is unclear. Germline V CDR1 and CDR2: SGHTA, FQGNSA. V shed 5 bases and J shed 8 bases, with 9 bases lying between them. The CDR3 runs 12 residues. The CDR3 loop is CASSPPNGELFF. For the CDR3, the DNA is TGTGCCAGCAGCCCCCCCAATGGGGAGCTGTTTTTT.